This record covers a single TCR beta chain. The data stem from a study of technical replicates of blood from a handful of donors. Germline lookup yields CDR1 SGHRS and CDR2 YFSETQ. The CDR3 contains 15 residues. V trimming: 9 bases; J trimming: 5 bases; junction bases outside the gene matches: 13. Generated by immunoSEQ multiplex PCR, the TCRdb table keeps only in-frame clones and is missing some. The data hold about 88,000 clones, with just under 95% observed a single time. This sequence joins TRBV5-1 and TRBJ1-3, with TRBD1 identical over 8 bases. The material sequenced was T cells isolated from PBMCs. The sequence came from a human donor in good health. The CDR3 region has the DNA TGCGCCAACTCTCGGCCGACAGGGGTCCGAAACACCATATATTTT. The encoded protein is CANSRPTGVRNTIYF.